A single T cell receptor beta chain is shown here with its context. No antigen is known for it. The data were obtained in a study of cytomegalovirus exposure and HLA in healthy donors. Whole-study results and caveats: One later analysis reportedly identified an Asian-associated ancestry cluster that showed fewer N-insertions than the approximately 710-donor mean. TRBV6-2, TRBV6-3 and some other V segments were excluded as indistinguishable. In a later analysis, a missense DCLRE1C variant was linked to TCR beta V- and J-gene trimming. Presence/absence analyses assumed roughly uniform sequencing depth across donors.

The study ran its PCR with 60 Vbeta and 13 Jbeta primers. Using immunoSEQ multiplex PCR, the repertoire was profiled, and TCRdb retains in-frame clones only, with some absent. This sample has roughly 170,000 clones, with approximately 81% found just once. The CDR3 sequence is 15 residues long. In germline, CDR1 is KGHSH, CDR2 LQKENI. The junction had 2 bases not matched to a gene; V was cut back by 3 bases and J by 4 bases. Sequenced material: PBMCs. The receptor comes from a male donor in good health and CMV-seronegative. This rearrangement joins TRBV18 to TRBJ2-1, with TRBD2 matching over 11 bases. CDR3 in amino acids: CASSPTSGRYNEQFF. The CDR3, as DNA: TGTGCCAGCTCACCCACTAGCGGGAGATACAATGAGCAGTTCTTC.